A single sample is the source of the 27 T cell receptor beta chains below, sequenced in a study of blood T cell repertoires in COVID-19. Assay: immunoSEQ multiplex PCR; the TCRdb copy retains only in-frame clones and omits some. The sample lists over 250,000 clones; 85% were seen once. Sequencing was carried out using peripheral blood. The receptor set was obtained from a human donor in a cohort sampled during active COVID-19.

V is TRBV5-1 and J is TRBJ2-5, with D maybe TRBD2 (5 bases). Germline CDR1 reads SGHRS; CDR2 reads YFSETQ. The CDR3 is 14 amino acids. Trimming shortened V by 3 bases and J by 5 bases, and 14 bases separated the two germline ends. This CDR3 reads CASSSPGNAETQYF. The CDR3 DNA follows: TGCGCCAGCAGCTCTCCGGGAAATGCGGAGACCCAGTACTTC.

For this clone: This specimen includes other DNA sequences encoding the same CDR3. V is TRBV7-9 and J is TRBJ1-1; TRBD1 might be the D (6 bases). Between the trimmed V and J ends, which lost 5 bases and 1 base, there was a span of 8 bases. Looked up from germline, CDR1 is SEHNR and CDR2 is FQNEAQ (reference sequence). The CDR3 length is 13 residues. The CDR3 spells CASSRTANTEAFF. CDR3 bases: TGTGCCAGCAGCCGGACAGCGAACACTGAAGCTTTCTTT.

DNA of the CDR3: TGTGCCAGCAGTTACTTGAGGGGGGAGCAGTACTTC. Translated, it gives CASSYLRGEQYF. J is TRBJ2-7 and V is TRBV6-2 or TRBV6-3, with a weak D call TRBD1 (6 bases). The CDR3 totals 12 residues. The germline V and J ends were trimmed by 1 base and 7 bases, with 8 bases remaining between them. CDR1 and CDR2 (germline): MNHEY, SVGEGT.

This chain uses TRBV19 with TRBJ2-5; 11 positions agree with TRBD2. The CDR3 loop spans 15 amino acids. The germline V gene has CDR1 LNHDA and CDR2 SQIVND (reference sequence). V dropped 5 bases and J dropped 5; count of bases not matched to a gene: 7. The CDR3: CASSSTSGSWETQYF. The CDR3 coding sequence is TGTGCCAGTAGTTCAACTAGCGGGAGCTGGGAGACCCAGTACTTC.

V and J are TRBV6-1 and TRBJ1-2; D gene unclear. Germline CDR1 and CDR2: MNHNS and SASEGT. V lost 3 bases to trimming and J lost 5 bases, with 19 bases between them. The length of the CDR3 is 16 residues. The CDR3 nucleotides are TGTGCCAGCAGTGATTACCCTGTTCCGACGGGGTATGGCTACACCTTC. It codes for CASSDYPVPTGYGYTF.

The V call is TRBV18, the J call TRBJ2-5, with D unclear. The CDR3 consists of 13 residues. CDR1 and CDR2 (germline): KGHSH, LQKENI. V dropped 1 base and J dropped 5 bases, with 8 bases sitting between them. The DNA for the CDR3 is TGTGCCAGCTCACCACATGTGAGGGAGACCCAGTACTTC. Translated: CASSPHVRETQYF.

As DNA, the CDR3 is TGCAGTGCCCTAAGAGACACTGAAGCTTTCTTT. Protein sequence: CSALRDTEAFF. The J gene is TRBJ1-1, the V gene TRBV20-1; D unclear. Between the trimmed V and J ends, which lost 6 bases and 3 bases, there was a span of 8 bases. The V gene's germline CDR1 is DFQATT and CDR2 SNEGSKA (reference sequence). The CDR3 is 11 amino acids.

This chain uses TRBV18 with TRBJ2-5, with 7 bases identical to TRBD2. CDR3 length: 15 residues. Unmatched junction bases numbered 8, after V lost 2 bases and J lost 5 bases. In germline, CDR1 is KGHSH, CDR2 LQKENI. CDR3 amino acids: CASSPGGSPGETQYF. The CDR3 DNA follows: TGTGCCAGCTCACCAGGCGGGAGCCCCGGGGAGACCCAGTACTTC.

In DNA, the CDR3 is TGTGCCAGCAGTGTGACAGGGTATGATGGCTACACCTTC. Amino acid sequence: CASSVTGYDGYTF. J is TRBJ1-2 and V is TRBV2, with TRBD1 identical over 7 bases. CDR1 and CDR2 (germline): SNHLY, FYNNEI. CDR3 length: 13 amino acids. J was trimmed by 6 bases and V by 4 bases; bases with no gene match: 5.

The chain has TRBV9 and TRBJ2-5; tentatively, D is TRBD2 (6 bases). This CDR3 region has 14 residues. The V and J ends lost 0 bases and 2 bases respectively, with 8 bases between them. Germline V gene data show CDR1 as SGDLS and CDR2 as YYNGEE. CDR3 region: CASSVVAGQETQYF. CDR3 bases: TGTGCCAGCAGCGTAGTCGCGGGACAAGAGACCCAGTACTTC. The entire variable domain, with the rest obtained from reference TRBV9 and TRBJ2-5, is as follows: DSGVTQTPKHLITATGQRVTLRCSPRSGDLSVYWYQQSLDQGLQFLIQYYNGEERAKGNILERFSAQQFPDLHSELNLSSLELGDSALYFCASSVVAGQETQYFGPGTRLLVL.

The chain combines TRBV11-2 with TRBJ2-5; D not resolved. CDR1 SGHAT and CDR2 FQNNGV come from the germline V gene. The CDR3 runs to 11 residues. V gave up 5 bases and J gave up 5 bases, with 6 bases separating them. The CDR3 spells CASSQAETQYF. The CDR3 nucleotides read TGTGCCAGCAGCCAGGCGGAGACCCAGTACTTC.

The genes are TRBV3-1 (or the pseudogene TRBV3-2) and TRBJ1-1; D is possibly TRBD1 (5 bases). Trimming pared 2 bases from V and 1 base from J, leaving 17 bases between. The CDR3 length is 17 residues. Per germline, CDR1 LGHDT and CDR2 YNNKEL (reference sequence). CDR3 sequence: CASSQYGAPGSNTEAFF. In DNA form, the CDR3 reads TGTGCCAGCAGCCAATATGGGGCCCCCGGTTCGAACACTGAAGCTTTCTTT.

This rearrangement joins TRBV9 to TRBJ2-6; D unresolved. The CDR3 is made up of 15 amino acids. Germline V gene data show CDR1 as SGDLS and CDR2 as YYNGEE. Trimming cost V 0 bases and J 2 bases, with 6 bases left between them. The CDR3 spells CASSVEGAGANVLTF. As DNA, the CDR3 is TGTGCCAGCAGCGTAGAAGGAGCTGGGGCCAACGTCCTGACTTTC. Based on the CDR3 plus reference TRBV9 and TRBJ2-6, the full variable domain is DSGVTQTPKHLITATGQRVTLRCSPRSGDLSVYWYQQSLDQGLQFLIQYYNGEERAKGNILERFSAQQFPDLHSELNLSSLELGDSALYFCASSVEGAGANVLTFGAGSRLTVL.

J is TRBJ2-5 and V is TRBV28; 7 bases map to TRBD2. Germline CDR1 and CDR2: MDHEN and SYDVKM. The CDR3 runs to 14 residues. Losses at the gene ends were 5 bases for V and 4 bases for J; bases not matched to a gene: 7. CDR3 protein: CASSPGGSGETQYF. The CDR3 coding sequence is TGTGCCAGCAGTCCCGGGGGGTCCGGAGAGACCCAGTACTTC.

The chain recombines TRBV15 with TRBJ2-3; TRBD2 agrees at 12 bases. The V gene end was trimmed by 3 bases and the J gene end by 3 bases; junction bases not matched to a gene: 4. Germline V lookup: CDR1 LNHNV, CDR2 YYDKDF (reference sequence). The CDR3 spans 16 residues. CDR3 residues: CATSRATSGSTDTQYF. CDR3 bases: TGTGCCACCAGCAGGGCGACTAGCGGGAGTACAGATACGCAGTATTTT.

The rearrangement uses TRBV28 and TRBJ2-7; possibly TRBD1 for D (6 bases). The CDR3 spans 13 residues. Looked up from germline, CDR1 is MDHEN and CDR2 is SYDVKM. V lost 3 bases and J lost 5, with 11 bases in between. The CDR3 reads CASSLQGKDEQYF. For the CDR3, the DNA is TGTGCCAGCAGTTTGCAGGGGAAGGACGAGCAGTACTTC.

The rearrangement uses TRBV7-2 and TRBJ2-5; D is undetermined. The CDR3 is made up of 11 amino acids. CDR1 and CDR2 (germline): SGHTA, FQGNSA. V dropped 5 bases and J dropped 3 bases, with 4 bases sitting between them. CDR3 sequence: CASSREETQYF. The CDR3 DNA reads as TGTGCCAGCAGCAGAGAAGAGACCCAGTACTTC.

This rearrangement joins TRBV10-3 to TRBJ1-5, with TRBD1 as a possible D gene (6 bases). The CDR3 extends over 14 amino acids. V dropped 10 bases and J dropped 3 bases, with 16 bases sitting between them. The germline V gene has CDR1 ENHRY and CDR2 SYGVKD. The CDR3 sequence: CATGPTGNNQPQHF. CDR3 coding DNA: TGTGCCACTGGCCCGACAGGCAACAATCAGCCCCAGCATTTT.

This clone has just one count. J is TRBJ1-1 and V is TRBV19; D call uncertain. The germline V and J ends were trimmed by 3 bases and 0 bases, with 11 bases remaining between them. The germline gives CDR1 LNHDA, CDR2 SQIVND (reference sequence). The CDR3 runs to 15 residues. The CDR3 here is CASSIAAPLNTEAFF. The CDR3 DNA reads TGTGCCAGTAGTATCGCCGCGCCCCTGAACACTGAAGCTTTCTTT.

The chain carries TRBV7-6 and TRBJ2-1, with 10 bases that match TRBD1. The CDR3 runs to 16 residues. The germline V gene has CDR1 SGHVS and CDR2 FNYEAQ. Trimming at V came to 5 bases and at J to 4 bases, leaving 8 bases not matched to a gene. The CDR3 coding sequence is TGTGCCAGCAGCAGGCGGCCGGGACAGGGGTACAATGAGCAGTTCTTC. This sequence encodes CASSRRPGQGYNEQFF.

As DNA, the CDR3 is TGTGCCAGCAGCTACAACAGGGGCACAGATACGCAGTATTTT. Translation gives CASSYNRGTDTQYF. The genes are TRBV11-2 and TRBJ2-3; maybe TRBD1 (6 bases). Trimming removed 4 bases from V and 1 base from J, with 9 bases in between. Per germline, CDR1 SGHAT and CDR2 FQNNGV. This CDR3 is 14 amino acids long.

This chain uses TRBV19 with TRBJ1-5; 7 bases match TRBD1. Germline-derived CDR1 and CDR2 are LNHDA and SQIVND (reference sequence). The CDR3 contains 16 residues. The V segment lost 3 bases and the J segment 3 bases; nucleotides outside the gene matches: 8. The CDR3 here is CASSMGQTFVNQPQHF. The CDR3 nucleotides read TGTGCCAGTAGTATGGGACAGACTTTCGTCAATCAGCCCCAGCATTTT.

This clone was seen more than once but under ten times. The V call is TRBV7-9, the J call TRBJ1-1; 7 bases fit TRBD1. Trimming cost V 9 bases and J 5 bases; bases outside gene matches: 12. Germline loops: CDR1 SEHNR, CDR2 FQNEAQ (reference sequence). The CDR3 loop spans 14 amino acids. CDR3 amino acids: CASAGGPSLTEAFF. CDR3 bases: TGTGCCAGTGCAGGGGGACCGTCCTTGACTGAAGCTTTCTTT.

The chain couples TRBV19 to TRBJ2-6; TRBD1 might be the D (5 bases). V gave up 4 bases and J gave up 4 bases, with 11 bases separating them. Germline CDR1 is LNHDA and CDR2 is SQIVND (reference sequence). The CDR3 runs 15 residues. CDR3 loop: CASSTQGSGANVLTF. For the CDR3, the DNA is TGTGCCAGTAGTACTCAGGGATCCGGGGCCAACGTCCTGACTTTC.

A single count supports this clone. V usage is TRBV6-5 and J usage is TRBJ2-7, with TRBD2 matching 7 bases. The CDR3 covers 13 residues. Germline V gene data show CDR1 as MNHEY and CDR2 as SVGAGI. The V gene end was trimmed by 6 bases and the J gene end by 3 bases; junction bases not matched to a gene: 5. CDR3 loop: CASRKAGNYEQYF. Here the CDR3 DNA reads TGTGCCAGCAGGAAAGCGGGGAACTACGAGCAGTACTTC.

This chain joins TRBV10-3 and TRBJ2-3; 9 bases line up with TRBD2. The V segment lost 4 bases and the J segment 0 bases; nucleotides outside the gene matches: 11. The CDR3 has 18 residues. Germline V gives CDR1 ENHRY, CDR2 SYGVKD. The chain's CDR3 is CAISAPSGVLSSTDTQYF. The CDR3 coding sequence is TGTGCCATCAGTGCCCCTAGCGGGGTGTTATCTAGCACAGATACGCAGTATTTT.

V is TRBV27 and J is TRBJ1-2; 9 bases match TRBD1. Losses at the gene ends were 6 bases for V and 7 bases for J; bases not matched to a gene: 12. The CDR3 sequence is 15 residues long. CDR1 and CDR2 (germline): MNHEY, SMNVEV (reference sequence). The CDR3: CASRSTGQGRSGYTF. DNA of the CDR3: TGTGCCAGCAGGAGTACCGGACAGGGGAGGAGTGGCTACACCTTC.